This TCR beta chain was observed in a study of CD8 T cells in Susac syndrome. About 0.5 to 1 ug RNA was reverse transcribed with random hexamers. TCRdb fed the immunoSEQ multiplex PCR reads into MiXCR, producing one record per CDR3 protein. The sample lists about 120,000 distinct CDR3 sequences, 96% occurring once. The V end was cut by 5 bases, the J end by 1 base, with 12 bases between. The CDR3 consists of 15 residues. A note on this clonotype: Its antigen is as yet unknown.

Study-wide points: The study recognized that the number of individuals in its TCR sequencing and HLA analysis was relatively small.

The gene calls are TRBV12-3 or TRBV12-4 and TRBJ1-5; D is possibly TRBD1 (5 bases). This receptor was taken from a human donor with Susac syndrome. The sequenced sample was CD4+ T cells from PBMCs. The CDR3: CASSRQGMSNQPQHF. The CDR3 DNA follows: TGTGCCAGCAGTCGCCAGGGTATGAGCAATCAGCCCCAGCATTTT.